This is a list of T cell receptor beta chains from one sample in a study of CD4 T cells in relation to SARS-CoV-2 and coronaviruses. These receptors' antigens are unknown. Method: immunoSEQ multiplex PCR; TCRdb's copy keeps in-frame clones and lacks some. The sample yields some 29,000 clones, roughly three quarters seen once. Sequencing was done on a sample of CD4+ T cells from PBMCs, cultured in vitro. The receptors shown here come from a human donor in good health. Each CDR3 is given with its conserved first and last residue. A D gene is named only where the DNA matches it firmly. Size tells how often a clone was seen (once, few, many) or the class of an expanded clone, and some rows leave it out.

>.|TRBV6-2/TRBV6-3|TRBJ1-2|.
CASSYPTRTGYTF
TGTGCCAGCAGTTACCCGACACGGACGGGCTACACCTTC
>.|TRBV5-4|TRBJ2-2|.
CASSLSLTLSGELFF
TGTGCCAGCAGCTTGTCCCTGACGTTGTCCGGGGAGCTGTTTTTT
>.|TRBV7-3|TRBJ2-6|.
CASSSPGANVLTF
TGTGCCAGCAGCTCGCCCGGGGCCAACGTCCTGACTTTC
>.|TRBV5-1|TRBJ2-7|.
CASSLEAGPEKEQYF
TGCGCCAGCAGCTTGGAGGCGGGCCCTGAAAAAGAGCAGTACTTC
>.|TRBV3-1/TRBV3-2|TRBJ1-1|.
CASSLLTGARGEAFF
TGTGCCAGCAGCCTTCTTACAGGAGCAAGAGGTGAAGCTTTCTTT
>.|TRBV20-1|TRBJ2-5|.
CSARVGETQYF
TGCAGTGCTAGAGTAGGAGAGACCCAGTACTTC
>.|TRBV4-3|TRBJ1-1|.
CASSQDWQNTEAFF
TGCGCCAGCAGCCAGGACTGGCAGAACACTGAAGCTTTCTTT
>.|TRBV6-5|TRBJ2-6|TRBD1
CASSPDRGEANVLTF
TGTGCCAGCAGCCCGGACAGGGGGGAGGCCAACGTCCTGACTTTC
>few|TRBV5-8|TRBJ1-3|.
CASSSDSDTIYF
TGTGCCAGCAGTTCAGACTCGGACACCATATATTTT
>.|TRBV19|TRBJ2-7|TRBD2
CASRSGLAGPYEQYF
TGTGCCAGTAGATCAGGACTAGCGGGTCCCTACGAGCAGTACTTC
>.|TRBV3-1/TRBV3-2|TRBJ2-7|TRBD2
CASSPPASGAREQYF
TGTGCCAGCAGCCCTCCGGCTAGCGGGGCTCGTGAGCAGTACTTC
>.|TRBV10-3|TRBJ1-5|.
CAISDRGGSSNQPQHF
TGTGCCATCAGTGACCGGGGAGGGTCAAGCAATCAGCCCCAGCATTTT
>once|TRBV20-1|TRBJ2-7|.
CSARGPYEQYF
TGCAGTGCTAGAGGGCCCTACGAGCAGTACTTC